This T cell receptor beta chain was identified in a study of a mutant IDH1 vaccine in newly diagnosed glioma. The sample's time point: week 5, during vaccination. Vaccination used 300 ug of mutant IDH1 20-mer peptide per dose, with topical imiquimod. Method: immunoSEQ multiplex PCR; TCRdb's copy keeps in-frame clones and lacks some. This sample carries 30,000 to 40,000 clones, 70% to 85% of them seen once, and the ten largest clones take 24%. This clone is a singleton in its sample. Its antigen remains unknown. This CDR3 has 14 residues. V was trimmed by 5 bases and J by 2 bases, leaving 10 bases between them. The germline V gene has CDR1 MNHEY and CDR2 SVGAGI.

The sequence was collected from a man aged 25-45 years with glioma. The gene calls are TRBV6-5 and TRBJ1-3; no reliable D call. The input for sequencing was PBMCs, taken from a glioma patient whose treatment included an IDH1 peptide vaccine. The CDR3 DNA reads as TGTGCCAGCAGTCCCTACAGAACTGGAAACACCATATATTTT. This codes for CASSPYRTGNTIYF.